Following are 2 T cell receptor beta chains from one sample sequenced in a study of blood T cell repertoires in COVID-19. TCRdb keeps only in-frame clones here, not all; method: immunoSEQ multiplex PCR. The repertoire has over 30,000 clones, about 87% of them found once; the top ten carry roughly 9.8%. The sequencing input was peripheral blood. Every receptor here comes from a human donor in a cohort sampled during active COVID-19.

The V and J genes are TRBV28 and TRBJ1-6; no definite D call. The CDR3 spans 15 residues. Per the germline V gene, CDR1 is MDHEN and CDR2 is SYDVKM. V lost 8 bases and J 9 bases, leaving 20 bases between the germline ends. The CDR3 nucleotides are TGTGCCAGCTCGGACCTTCCGGGGAGTATTTCACCCCTCCACTTT. Translation: CASSDLPGSISPLHF.

The chain joins TRBV27 to TRBJ1-2; possible D gene TRBD1, 5 bases. Germline V lookup: CDR1 MNHEY, CDR2 SMNVEV (reference sequence). V was trimmed by 6 bases and J by 6 bases, leaving 17 bases between them. There are 14 residues in the CDR3. CDR3 bases: TGTGCCAGCAGCCCGCTCGGGAGGGACCATGGCTACACCTTC. Protein sequence: CASSPLGRDHGYTF.